A selection of T cell receptor beta chains follows, all from one sample in a study of a mutant IDH1 vaccine in newly diagnosed glioma. Produced via immunoSEQ multiplex PCR; TCRdb's table is partial and in-frame only. The sample yields about 64,000 clones, roughly 80% seen once. No antigen has been assigned to these receptors. Here the sequenced sample was PBMCs, taken from a glioma patient whose treatment included an IDH1 peptide vaccine. The receptor source for this set is a woman in her forties or fifties with glioma. The CDR3 runs from the conserved cysteine through the conserved F or W. D genes are given only for firm matches. Part of the rows lack a size; the others show once, few, many or a class for expanded clones.

CDR3aa: CASSLRTGGEPLHF
CDR3nt: TGCGCCAGCAGCCTTCGGACAGGGGGCGAACCCCTCCACTTT
d_gene: TRBD1
j_gene: TRBJ1-6
abundance: NA
v_gene: TRBV4-1

CDR3aa: CASSLESRREQYF
CDR3nt: TGCGCCAGCAGCTTGGAGTCACGCCGCGAGCAGTACTTC
d_gene: NA
j_gene: TRBJ2-7
abundance: NA
v_gene: TRBV5-1

CDR3aa: CASSQDIRLRSPLHF
CDR3nt: TGCGCCAGCAGCCAAGATATAAGGTTGCGGTCACCCCTCCACTTT
d_gene: NA
j_gene: TRBJ1-6
abundance: NA
v_gene: TRBV4-1

CDR3aa: CASSTGSYEQYF
CDR3nt: TGTGCCAGCAGTACGGGCTCCTACGAGCAGTACTTC
d_gene: NA
j_gene: TRBJ2-7
abundance: NA
v_gene: TRBV27

CDR3aa: CASSVVGTAGYTF
CDR3nt: TGTGCCAGCAGCGTAGTTGGGACAGCTGGCTACACCTTC
d_gene: TRBD1
j_gene: TRBJ1-2
abundance: few
v_gene: TRBV9

CDR3aa: CASSADRSGYTF
CDR3nt: TGTGCCAGCAGTGCCGACAGGAGCGGCTACACCTTC
d_gene: NA
j_gene: TRBJ1-2
abundance: NA
v_gene: TRBV2

CDR3aa: CASTDGGPGTEAFF
CDR3nt: TGTGCCAGTACGGATGGGGGGCCGGGCACTGAAGCTTTCTTT
d_gene: NA
j_gene: TRBJ1-1
abundance: NA
v_gene: TRBV19

CDR3aa: CASSYSFGEAFF
CDR3nt: TGTGCCAGCAGTTACTCGTTTGGTGAAGCTTTCTTT
d_gene: NA
j_gene: TRBJ1-1
abundance: NA
v_gene: TRBV6-5

CDR3aa: CASSKEGQITGELFF
CDR3nt: TGTGCCAGCAGCAAAGAGGGACAGATTACCGGGGAGCTGTTTTTT
d_gene: TRBD1
j_gene: TRBJ2-2
abundance: NA
v_gene: TRBV11-3

CDR3aa: CASSGARTSDRSTEAFF
CDR3nt: TGTGCCAGTAGCGGTGCTAGGACATCCGATCGTAGCACTGAAGCTTTCTTT
d_gene: NA
j_gene: TRBJ1-1
abundance: NA
v_gene: TRBV19

CDR3aa: CASSLSRGMGNQPQHF
CDR3nt: TGCGCCAGCAGCCTCTCTAGGGGGATGGGCAATCAGCCCCAGCATTTT
d_gene: NA
j_gene: TRBJ1-5
abundance: medium-sized
v_gene: TRBV4-1

CDR3aa: CASSPDVAVYNEQFF
CDR3nt: TGCGCCAGCAGCCCAGACGTAGCGGTCTACAATGAGCAGTTCTTC
d_gene: NA
j_gene: TRBJ2-1
abundance: NA
v_gene: TRBV4-1

CDR3aa: CASSLGGGLVEKLFF
CDR3nt: TGTGCCAGCAGTTTAGGGGGAGGGCTGGTAGAAAAACTGTTTTTT
d_gene: NA
j_gene: TRBJ1-4
abundance: NA
v_gene: TRBV27

CDR3aa: CASSLDNSYNEQFF
CDR3nt: TGCGCCAGCAGCTTGGACAACTCCTACAATGAGCAGTTCTTC
d_gene: NA
j_gene: TRBJ2-1
abundance: NA
v_gene: TRBV5-1

CDR3aa: CASSTSGQKNTEAFF
CDR3nt: TGTGCCAGCAGCACCTCCGGGCAAAAGAACACTGAAGCTTTCTTT
d_gene: NA
j_gene: TRBJ1-1
abundance: NA
v_gene: TRBV7-9

CDR3aa: CSARDRETQYF
CDR3nt: TGCAGTGCTAGAGATAGAGAGACCCAGTACTTC
d_gene: NA
j_gene: TRBJ2-5
abundance: NA
v_gene: TRBV20-1

CDR3aa: CASSPTGKDAFF
CDR3nt: TGTGCCAGCAGCCCTACAGGGAAGGACGCTTTCTTT
d_gene: NA
j_gene: TRBJ1-1
abundance: few
v_gene: TRBV5-4

CDR3aa: CASSIGTRASGELFF
CDR3nt: TGTGCCAGTAGTATTGGGACAAGGGCGAGCGGGGAGCTGTTTTTT
d_gene: NA
j_gene: TRBJ2-2
abundance: NA
v_gene: TRBV19

CDR3aa: CASSPLAVPQGEQYF
CDR3nt: TGTGCCAGCAGCCCCCTGGCCGTTCCTCAAGGGGAGCAGTACTTC
d_gene: NA
j_gene: TRBJ2-7
abundance: NA
v_gene: TRBV7-9

CDR3aa: CASLSSGGFVDTQYF
CDR3nt: TGTGCCAGCCTATCTAGCGGGGGGTTTGTAGATACGCAGTATTTT
d_gene: TRBD2
j_gene: TRBJ2-3
abundance: NA
v_gene: TRBV5-5

CDR3aa: CASSLSSGTYGYTF
CDR3nt: TGTGCCAGCAGTTTATCGTCGGGGACATATGGCTACACCTTC
d_gene: NA
j_gene: TRBJ1-2
abundance: NA
v_gene: TRBV27

CDR3aa: CSALGMGEQFF
CDR3nt: TGCAGTGCCCTTGGGATGGGGGAGCAGTTCTTC
d_gene: NA
j_gene: TRBJ2-1
abundance: NA
v_gene: TRBV20-1

CDR3aa: CASSLKQGATRDLNTEAFF
CDR3nt: TGTGCCAGCAGCTTAAAACAGGGGGCGACCCGTGACTTGAACACTGAAGCTTTCTTT
d_gene: TRBD1
j_gene: TRBJ1-1
abundance: NA
v_gene: TRBV5-8

CDR3aa: CASSFDYEQYF
CDR3nt: TGTGCCAGCAGCTTCGACTACGAGCAGTACTTC
d_gene: NA
j_gene: TRBJ2-7
abundance: NA
v_gene: TRBV5-6

CDR3aa: CASSSYPRGPMLDGMEKLFF
CDR3nt: TGCGCCAGCAGCTCATATCCCAGGGGGCCAATGCTAGACGGAATGGAAAAACTGTTTTTT
d_gene: TRBD1
j_gene: TRBJ1-4
abundance: NA
v_gene: TRBV5-1

CDR3aa: CASSEAGTFTEAFF
CDR3nt: TGTGCCAGCAGTGAAGCGGGCACTTTCACTGAAGCTTTCTTT
d_gene: NA
j_gene: TRBJ1-1
abundance: NA
v_gene: TRBV6-1

CDR3aa: CASSTQGAGNTEAFF
CDR3nt: TGTGCCAGCAGCACACAGGGGGCGGGGAACACTGAAGCTTTCTTT
d_gene: TRBD1
j_gene: TRBJ1-1
abundance: NA
v_gene: TRBV27

CDR3aa: CASSHAVAAEETQYF
CDR3nt: TGTGCCAGCAGTCACGCGGTGGCAGCGGAAGAGACCCAGTACTTC
d_gene: NA
j_gene: TRBJ2-5
abundance: NA
v_gene: TRBV2

CDR3aa: CASRAGNSGNTIYF
CDR3nt: TGTGCCAGCAGGGCCGGAAACTCTGGAAACACCATATATTTT
d_gene: NA
j_gene: TRBJ1-3
abundance: NA
v_gene: TRBV5-4

CDR3aa: CASSFNRPTQETQYF
CDR3nt: TGCGCCAGCAGCTTCAACAGACCGACCCAAGAGACCCAGTACTTC
d_gene: NA
j_gene: TRBJ2-5
abundance: NA
v_gene: TRBV5-1

CDR3aa: CASSSYGGEQETQYF
CDR3nt: TGTGCCAGCAGCTCCTACGGGGGGGAACAAGAGACCCAGTACTTC
d_gene: TRBD2
j_gene: TRBJ2-5
abundance: NA
v_gene: TRBV7-2

CDR3aa: CASSLRWQGALDTQYF
CDR3nt: TGCGCCAGCAGCTTGAGGTGGCAGGGGGCGTTGGATACGCAGTATTTT
d_gene: TRBD1
j_gene: TRBJ2-3
abundance: NA
v_gene: TRBV5-1

CDR3aa: CASSRPRDRGLVAFF
CDR3nt: TGTGCCAGCAGTAGACCCCGGGACAGGGGGCTTGTTGCTTTCTTT
d_gene: TRBD1
j_gene: TRBJ1-1
abundance: NA
v_gene: TRBV6-5

CDR3aa: CASSVFSDTNTGELFF
CDR3nt: TGTGCCAGCAGCGTATTTAGCGATACAAACACCGGGGAGCTGTTTTTT
d_gene: NA
j_gene: TRBJ2-2
abundance: NA
v_gene: TRBV9

CDR3aa: CASSLVGTWATEAFF
CDR3nt: TGTGCCAGCAGCTTGGTGGGGACATGGGCCACTGAAGCTTTCTTT
d_gene: NA
j_gene: TRBJ1-1
abundance: few
v_gene: TRBV11-3

CDR3aa: CASSQDRGAGNTIYF
CDR3nt: TGTGCCAGCAGCCAGGACAGGGGCGCTGGAAACACCATATATTTT
d_gene: TRBD1
j_gene: TRBJ1-3
abundance: NA
v_gene: TRBV5-6

CDR3aa: CSVWDRVFTLNEQYF
CDR3nt: TGCAGCGTCTGGGACAGGGTGTTCACCCTCAACGAGCAGTACTTC
d_gene: TRBD1
j_gene: TRBJ2-7
abundance: NA
v_gene: TRBV29-1

CDR3aa: CASSYSGERRPYGYTF
CDR3nt: TGTGCCAGCAGTTACTCGGGGGAGCGGCGTCCTTATGGCTACACCTTC
d_gene: NA
j_gene: TRBJ1-2
abundance: few
v_gene: TRBV6-6

CDR3aa: CASQTGTVTDTQYF
CDR3nt: TGCGCCAGCCAAACCGGGACAGTCACAGATACGCAGTATTTT
d_gene: TRBD1
j_gene: TRBJ2-3
abundance: NA
v_gene: TRBV5-1

CDR3aa: CASSAHENTEAFF
CDR3nt: TGTGCTAGCAGCGCACACGAGAACACTGAAGCTTTCTTT
d_gene: NA
j_gene: TRBJ1-1
abundance: NA
v_gene: TRBV7-7

CDR3aa: CASSTLGTVNQPQHF
CDR3nt: TGTGCCAGTAGTACCCTGGGGACAGTCAATCAGCCCCAGCATTTT
d_gene: TRBD1
j_gene: TRBJ1-5
abundance: NA
v_gene: TRBV19

CDR3aa: CASSPDQPHQPQHF
CDR3nt: TGTGCCAGCAGCCCAGACCAACCCCATCAGCCCCAGCATTTT
d_gene: NA
j_gene: TRBJ1-5
abundance: NA
v_gene: TRBV7-9

CDR3aa: CASQDPGETQYF
CDR3nt: TGTGCCTCACAAGATCCAGGAGAGACCCAGTACTTC
d_gene: NA
j_gene: TRBJ2-5
abundance: NA
v_gene: TRBV2

CDR3aa: CASSMQPGQGLGETQYF
CDR3nt: TGCGCCAGCAGCATGCAACCGGGACAGGGACTCGGTGAGACCCAGTACTTC
d_gene: TRBD1
j_gene: TRBJ2-5
abundance: NA
v_gene: TRBV5-1

CDR3aa: CASSPDWGSYEQYF
CDR3nt: TGTGCCAGCAGTCCCGATTGGGGTTCCTACGAGCAGTACTTC
d_gene: NA
j_gene: TRBJ2-7
abundance: NA
v_gene: TRBV27